The 29 T cell receptor beta chains presented below share a single source sample, sequenced in a study of OX40 agonist ivuxolimab in advanced cancers. Here immunoSEQ multiplex PCR was the method, and the copy in TCRdb shows in-frame clones only, minus some. The table lists about 91,000 clones, around nine tenths of them singletons. The material was CD4+ or CD8+ T cells sorted from blood, obtained in a trial of the OX40 agonist ivuxolimab. Source of these receptors: an adult with an advanced solid tumor such as melanoma, head and neck, liver or kidney cancer.

In nucleotides, the CDR3 is TGTGCCAGCTCACCTTTCCCCGGAGGAGAAGGTGATGGCTACACCTTC. This sequence encodes CASSPFPGGEGDGYTF. The V and J genes are TRBV18 and TRBJ1-2; the D is unclear. The CDR3 is made up of 16 amino acids. V was pared by 3 bases and J by 6 bases, with 20 bases between. Per the germline V gene, CDR1 is KGHSH and CDR2 is LQKENI.

The rearrangement links TRBV6-5 to TRBJ1-5; D is uncertain. Germline CDR1 and CDR2: MNHEY and SVGAGI. The CDR3 loop spans 16 amino acids. Deletions cut 0 bases from V and 3 bases from J, with 12 bases between. CDR3 region: CASSYSSWGINQPQHF. The CDR3, as DNA: TGTGCCAGCAGTTACTCGTCGTGGGGAATCAATCAGCCCCAGCATTTT.

Worth noting for this clone: Different DNA sequences within this sample yield the same CDR3. The V and J genes are TRBV15 and TRBJ1-1; no firm D call. Germline assignment: CDR1 LNHNV and CDR2 YYDKDF (reference sequence). The germline V and J ends were trimmed by 0 bases and 2 bases, with 4 bases remaining between them. The CDR3 is made up of 13 amino acids. The CDR3 DNA sequence: TGTGCCACCAGCAGAGATCCCAACACTGAAGCTTTCTTT. This translates into CATSRDPNTEAFF.

This chain links TRBV19 with TRBJ1-2; TRBD1 might be the D (5 bases). The CDR3 loop spans 14 amino acids. V lost 3 bases to trimming and J lost 2 bases, with 10 bases between them. The germline CDR1 and CDR2 sequences are LNHDA and SQIVND (reference sequence). The CDR3 bases are TGTGCCAGTAGTATGGGTCCAGGGAACTATGGCTACACCTTC. Translating it yields CASSMGPGNYGYTF.

The chain carries TRBV5-5 and TRBJ1-5, with a tentative D call TRBD1 (5 bases). The ends were cut back, 1 base at V and 7 bases at J, with 12 bases in the middle. CDR3 size: 14 residues. Germline values: CDR1 SGHKS, CDR2 YYEKEE (reference sequence). In nucleotides, the CDR3 is TGTGCCAGCAGCTTGTCATACGGGGGACAGCCCCAGCATTTT. The encoded protein is CASSLSYGGQPQHF.

The V gene is TRBV6-1, the J gene TRBJ1-5; perhaps TRBD1 as D (6 bases). This CDR3 is 14 amino acids long. Trimming cost V 3 bases and J 1 base, with 7 bases left between them. Looked up from germline, CDR1 is MNHNS and CDR2 is SASEGT. Here the CDR3 reads CASSDQGSNQPQHF. CDR3 nucleotide sequence: TGTGCCAGCAGTGATCAGGGGAGCAATCAGCCCCAGCATTTT.

V is TRBV5-4 and J is TRBJ2-5, with TRBD2 matching over 7 bases. V was clipped by 0 bases and J by 1 base; unmatched bases: 3. Germline loops: CDR1 SGHNT, CDR2 YYREEE (reference sequence). The CDR3 loop spans 15 amino acids. CDR3 loop: CASSLEWGGQETQYF. DNA of the CDR3: TGTGCCAGCAGCTTGGAGTGGGGGGGCCAAGAGACCCAGTACTTC. The entire variable domain, with the rest obtained from reference TRBV5-4 and TRBJ2-5, is as follows: ETGVTQSPTHLIKTRGQQVTLRCSSQSGHNTVSWYQQALGQGPQFIFQYYREEENGRGNFPPRFSGLQFPNYSSELNVNALELDDSALYLCASSLEWGGQETQYFGPGTRLLVL.

This clone appeared once. The gene calls are TRBV19 and TRBJ2-3; D is possibly TRBD1 (6 bases). V shed 3 bases and J shed 5 bases, with 9 bases lying between them. Germline assignment: CDR1 LNHDA and CDR2 SQIVND (reference sequence). The CDR3 contains 13 residues. The CDR3 DNA follows: TGTGCCAGTAGTATTTCCAGGGGAGATACGCAGTATTTT. It encodes CASSISRGDTQYF.

As to this clone: The conserved phenylalanine or tryptophan normally closing the CDR3 is absent here, so this likely arose from a read error. The chain combines TRBV27 with TRBJ1-6; D ambiguous. Germline V gene sequence: CDR1 MNHEY, CDR2 SMNVEV (reference sequence). Trimming took 11 bases from V and 0 from J, leaving 14 bases between them. The CDR3 length is 15 residues. CDR3 residues: CAWTEALSYNSPLHL. In DNA form, the CDR3 reads TGTGCCTGGACGGAAGCCCTCTCCTATAATTCACCCCTCCACCTT.

This chain uses TRBV2 with TRBJ1-2; 9 bases are a match to TRBD1. This CDR3 contains 14 residues. J lost 8 bases, V lost 2 bases, and 6 bases had no gene match. Looked up from germline, CDR1 is SNHLY and CDR2 is FYNNEI. The CDR3 bases are TGTGCCAGCAGTGAAAGGGACAGGGCATACGGCTACACCTTC. Translation: CASSERDRAYGYTF.

This chain connects TRBV5-1 to TRBJ2-1; TRBD1 might be the D (5 bases). Trimming stripped 3 bases from V and 0 bases from J, with 13 bases between. This CDR3 comprises 16 residues. CDR1 and CDR2 (germline): SGHRS, YFSETQ. The chain's CDR3 is CASSSDRSSSYNEQFF. CDR3 DNA sequence: TGCGCCAGCAGCTCAGACAGAAGTAGCTCCTACAATGAGCAGTTCTTC.

The gene calls are TRBV20-1 and TRBJ2-3, with 7 bases identical to TRBD1. With V trimmed by 6 bases and J by 10 bases, 7 bases remained unmatched. Germline loops: CDR1 DFQATT, CDR2 SNEGSKA (reference sequence). The CDR3 sequence is 11 residues long. CDR3 sequence (DNA): TGCAGTGCCTTTAGGGGGACAGCGCAGTATTTT. It is translated as CSAFRGTAQYF.

The chain has TRBV9 and TRBJ1-2, with D perhaps TRBD1 (5 bases). CDR3 length equals 12 residues. In germline, CDR1 is SGDLS, CDR2 YYNGEE. The V and J ends lost 4 bases and 4 bases respectively, with 8 bases between them. Here the CDR3 reads CASSLDSYGYTF. The CDR3 DNA follows: TGTGCCAGCAGCCTCGACAGCTATGGCTACACCTTC.

The rearrangement uses TRBV6-6 and TRBJ1-1, with D hard to call. There are 12 residues in the CDR3. The germline V gene encodes CDR1 MNHNY and CDR2 SVGAGI (reference sequence). With 6 bases removed from V and 2 bases from J, the gap between germline ends came to 7 bases. The CDR3 here is CASRPANTEAFF. CDR3 DNA: TGTGCCAGCAGACCGGCAAACACTGAAGCTTTCTTT.

As for this clone: Since the CDR3 does not end with the conserved phenylalanine or tryptophan, this likely comes from a read error. The chain has TRBV5-6 and TRBJ1-6, with TRBD1 as a possible D gene (6 bases). The germline V gene has CDR1 SGHDT and CDR2 YYEEEE. The V gene lost 4 bases and the J gene lost 10 bases, with 12 bases spanning the gap. The length of the CDR3 is 13 residues. In DNA, the CDR3 is TGTGCCAGCAGCCGAAGGGGGAACTCACCCCTCCACCTT. Translation gives CASSRRGNSPLHL.

The CDR3 loop reads CASSWGQGPTEAFF. The CDR3 DNA is TGTGCCAGCAGTTGGGGACAGGGGCCCACTGAAGCTTTCTTT. This chain links TRBV6-5 with TRBJ1-1, with 10 bases lining up with TRBD1. With V trimmed by 4 bases and J by 4 bases, 3 bases remained unmatched. CDR1 is MNHEY and CDR2 is SVGAGI in the germline V gene. This CDR3 has 14 amino acids.

The gene calls are TRBV9 and TRBJ2-1, with D possibly matching TRBD2 (5 bases). Looked up from germline, CDR1 is SGDLS and CDR2 is YYNGEE. The CDR3 runs 15 residues. V was clipped by 4 bases and J by 5 bases, with 16 bases between them. The CDR3 region is CASSPPVGLHNEQFF. CDR3 DNA sequence: TGTGCCAGCAGCCCACCCGTAGGACTTCACAATGAGCAGTTCTTC. Supplemented by reference TRBV9 and TRBJ2-1, the full variable domain reads DSGVTQTPKHLITATGQRVTLRCSPRSGDLSVYWYQQSLDQGLQFLIQYYNGEERAKGNILERFSAQQFPDLHSELNLSSLELGDSALYFCASSPPVGLHNEQFFGPGTRLTVL.

Only a few counts were recorded for this clone. The chain couples TRBV5-1 to TRBJ1-2; the D gene is possibly TRBD1 (5 bases). The length of the CDR3 is 14 residues. Between the trimmed V and J ends, which lost 8 bases and 8 bases, there was a span of 22 bases. Germline V CDR1 and CDR2: SGHRS, YFSETQ. Here the CDR3 reads CASATGAQWGGYTF. CDR3 DNA: TGCGCCAGTGCCACCGGGGCCCAGTGGGGGGGCTACACCTTC. The full variable domain, with the rest looked up from reference TRBV5-1 and TRBJ1-2, is KAGVTQTPRYLIKTRGQQVTLSCSPISGHRSVSWYQQTPGQGLQFLFEYFSETQRNKGNFPGRFSGRQFSNSRSEMNVSTLELGDSALYLCASATGAQWGGYTFGSGTRLTVV.

The chain has TRBV25-1 and TRBJ2-1; 7 bases are shared with TRBD1. V was clipped by 6 bases and J by 8 bases; unmatched bases: 13. The germline CDR1 and CDR2 sequences are MGHDK and SYGVNS. The CDR3 extends over 15 amino acids. CDR3 nucleotides: TGTGCCAGCAGGACAGGGTTTCGCTTGTTTGATGAGCAGTTCTTC. It encodes CASRTGFRLFDEQFF.

V gene TRBV5-5 combines with J gene TRBJ1-5; TRBD1 matches at 7 bases. Germline V lookup: CDR1 SGHKS, CDR2 YYEKEE (reference sequence). V lost 4 bases and J lost 4; bases outside the gene matches: 8. CDR3 length: 15 residues. CDR3 residues: CASSEAWDRNQPQHF. For the CDR3, the DNA is TGTGCCAGCAGCGAAGCTTGGGACAGAAATCAGCCCCAGCATTTT.

The rearrangement joins TRBV6-5 to TRBJ2-7; no reliable D call. The CDR3 consists of 15 residues. With 2 bases removed from V and 3 bases from J, the gap between germline ends came to 14 bases. Germline V gene sequence: CDR1 MNHEY, CDR2 SVGAGI. CDR3 DNA sequence: TGTGCCAGCAGTTACCGGGCGGCTGACAACTACGAGCAGTACTTC. Encoded protein: CASSYRAADNYEQYF.

The chain combines TRBV5-6 with TRBJ1-5; 8 nucleotides line up with TRBD1. The CDR3 is made up of 16 amino acids. Looked up from germline, CDR1 is SGHDT and CDR2 is YYEEEE. Unmatched junction bases numbered 6, after V lost 0 bases and J lost 4 bases. The CDR3 nucleotides read TGTGCCAGCAGCTTGGGTCAGGGACAGGTAAATCAGCCCCAGCATTTT. It translates to CASSLGQGQVNQPQHF.

The CDR3, as DNA: TGTGCCAGCAGCTTAGATCCTAGGACAGGGGTGGTGTTTTTT. This translates into CASSLDPRTGVVFF. This rearrangement joins TRBV7-2 to TRBJ2-2, with 9 bases lining up with TRBD1. Germline lookup yields CDR1 SGHTA and CDR2 FQGNSA. The trim removed 1 base at V and 15 bases at J, leaving 9 bases unmatched. The CDR3 extends over 14 amino acids.

The CDR3 reads CASSPGHRGGYGYTF. DNA for the CDR3: TGTGCCAGCTCACCGGGACACCGTGGGGGCTATGGCTACACCTTC. V and J are TRBV18 and TRBJ1-2; D may be TRBD1 (6 bases). Germline lookup yields CDR1 KGHSH and CDR2 LQKENI. This CDR3 contains 15 residues. The V end lost 3 bases, the J end lost 4 bases, and 15 bases lay between the germline ends.

The rearrangement links TRBV18 to TRBJ1-2; D unclear. This CDR3 has 13 amino acids. Germline CDR1 KGHSH, CDR2 LQKENI. The germline V and J ends were trimmed by 0 bases and 0 bases, with 2 bases remaining between them. The CDR3 sequence: CASSPPTNYGYTF. The CDR3 region has the DNA TGTGCCAGCTCACCACCTACTAACTATGGCTACACCTTC.

The chain uses TRBV6-5 and TRBJ2-3; 8 bases map to TRBD2. Unmatched junction bases numbered 7, after V lost 8 bases and J lost 0 bases. Per germline, CDR1 MNHEY and CDR2 SVGAGI. The CDR3 contains 15 residues. CDR3 region: CASSGGPTSTDTQYF. The DNA of the CDR3 is TGTGCCAGCTCGGGGGGGCCTACTAGCACAGATACGCAGTATTTT.

This chain links TRBV7-3 with TRBJ1-1, with D maybe TRBD1 (6 bases). V was pared by 5 bases and J by 4 bases, with 11 bases between. The germline V gene has CDR1 SGHTA and CDR2 FQGTGA. This CDR3 spans 13 amino acids. The CDR3 DNA reads as TGTGCCAGCAGCCCGCGGGGGCCCACTGAAGCTTTCTTT. It yields the protein CASSPRGPTEAFF. The complete variable domain, with remaining parts taken from reference TRBV7-3 and TRBJ1-1, reads GAGVSQTPSNKVTEKGKYVELRCDPISGHTALYWYRQSLGQGPEFLIYFQGTGAADDSGLPNDRFFAVRPEGSVSTLKIQRTERGDSAVYLCASSPRGPTEAFFGQGTRLTVV.

CDR3 in amino acids: CASSQSRAGDEQYF. The CDR3 region has the DNA TGTGCCAGCTCCCAGTCGAGGGCAGGCGACGAGCAGTACTTC. The rearrangement links TRBV18 to TRBJ2-7, with a weak D call TRBD2 (5 bases). The V end lost 6 bases, the J end lost 5 bases, and 17 bases lay between the germline ends. Looked up from germline, CDR1 is KGHSH and CDR2 is LQKENI. The length of the CDR3 is 14 residues.

V usage is TRBV29-1 and J usage is TRBJ1-2; no definite D call. V lost 0 bases and J lost 2, with 10 bases in between. The CDR3 covers 14 residues. Germline V lookup: CDR1 SQVTM, CDR2 ANQGSEA. The CDR3 loop is CSVEDGNSNYGYTF. The DNA of the CDR3 is TGCAGCGTTGAAGATGGCAACAGCAACTATGGCTACACCTTC.